Listed here are 18 T cell receptor beta chains from one sample, sequenced in a study of graft-versus-host responses after intestinal transplantation. These TCRs' antigens remain unknown. Assay: immunoSEQ multiplex PCR; the TCRdb copy retains only in-frame clones and omits some. The sample carries around 100,000 clones, roughly 93% recorded once. The material sequenced was unstimulated CD8+ T cells sorted from spleen or lymph node cells, taken before transplant. The receptors come from a human donor who was the organ donor for an intestinal transplant.

The J gene is TRBJ1-2, the V gene TRBV6-5; maybe TRBD1 (5 bases). This CDR3 is built from 15 residues. The germline V gene encodes CDR1 MNHEY and CDR2 SVGAGI. The V gene lost 3 bases and the J gene lost 0 bases, with 11 bases spanning the gap. CDR3 protein: CASSYPRGANYGYTF. CDR3 sequence (DNA): TGTGCCAGCAGTTATCCCCGGGGGGCTAACTATGGCTACACCTTC.

The gene calls are TRBV6-5 and TRBJ2-1; 7 nucleotides match TRBD2. Germline CDR1 is MNHEY and CDR2 is SVGAGI. V gave up 3 bases and J gave up 2 bases; unmatched junction bases: 4. This CDR3 is built from 15 residues. CDR3 sequence: CASSYGLAAYNEQFF. The CDR3 DNA sequence: TGTGCCAGCAGTTATGGGCTAGCGGCCTACAATGAGCAGTTCTTC.

To note about this clone: Other DNA sequences of this sample code for an identical CDR3. V and J are TRBV28 and TRBJ2-1, with 7 bases identical to TRBD2. The CDR3 is 12 amino acids. V lost 5 bases, J lost 9 bases, and 4 bases stayed unmatched. The germline CDR1 and CDR2 sequences are MDHEN and SYDVKM. The CDR3 bases are TGTGCCAGCAGTCCGGGGGGAGGTGAGCAGTTCTTC. Translated: CASSPGGGEQFF.

CDR3 DNA: TGTGCCAGCAGCTTGCGGGACAGGGGGCGCACCGGGGAGCTGTTTTTT. This gives the protein CASSLRDRGRTGELFF. The V call is TRBV5-4, the J call TRBJ2-2; 12 bases match TRBD1. Germline CDR1 SGHNT, CDR2 YYREEE (reference sequence). V shed 1 base and J 4 bases; nucleotides not matched to a gene: 2. The CDR3 has 16 amino acids.

CDR3 amino acids: CASSIMGQTNTEAFF. The CDR3, as DNA: TGTGCCAGTAGTATAATGGGACAGACGAACACTGAAGCTTTCTTT. This rearrangement joins TRBV19 to TRBJ1-1; 7 nucleotides agree with TRBD1. Germline V gene lookup returns CDR1 LNHDA and CDR2 SQIVND (reference sequence). CDR3 length: 15 residues. Unmatched junction bases numbered 4, after V lost 2 bases and J lost 1 base.

The chain carries TRBV11-2 and TRBJ2-3; 7 nucleotides agree with TRBD2. The germline V gene encodes CDR1 SGHAT and CDR2 FQNNGV. The CDR3 spans 15 residues. The trim removed 3 bases at V and 2 bases at J, leaving 5 bases unmatched. The CDR3 DNA sequence: TGTGCCAGCAGCTTCGGACTAGTACTCACAGATACGCAGTATTTT. This codes for CASSFGLVLTDTQYF. Filled out from reference TRBV11-2 and TRBJ2-3, the complete variable domain reads EAGVAQSPRYKIIEKRQSVAFWCNPISGHATLYWYQQILGQGPKLLIQFQNNGVVDDSQLPKDRFSAERLKGVDSTLKIQPAKLEDSAVYLCASSFGLVLTDTQYFGPGTRLTVL.

The gene calls are TRBV6-1 and TRBJ2-3; D is unclear. There are 15 residues in the CDR3. The germline V and J ends were trimmed by 4 bases and 4 bases, with 15 bases remaining between them. CDR1 MNHNS and CDR2 SASEGT come from the germline V gene. CDR3 region: CASSVLEVGADTQYF. The CDR3 region has the DNA TGTGCCAGCAGTGTCCTAGAGGTTGGGGCAGATACGCAGTATTTT.

This rearrangement joins TRBV6-1 to TRBJ1-2; D not certain. The CDR3 loop spans 13 amino acids. V was trimmed by 1 base and J by 6 bases, leaving 9 bases between them. The germline CDR1 and CDR2 sequences are MNHNS and SASEGT. The CDR3 spells CASSEVLRHGYTF. As DNA, the CDR3 is TGTGCCAGCAGTGAAGTACTTAGGCATGGCTACACCTTC.

This chain joins TRBV29-1 and TRBJ2-1; D not resolved. V gave up 3 bases and J gave up 4 bases, with 13 bases separating them. Germline assignment: CDR1 SQVTM and CDR2 ANQGSEA. The CDR3 sequence is 14 residues long. CDR3 sequence reads: CSVDSSRAYNEQFF. In DNA, the CDR3 is TGCAGCGTTGACTCCTCACGTGCTTACAATGAGCAGTTCTTC.

V and J are TRBV5-1 and TRBJ2-1, with D maybe TRBD2 (6 bases). The V end lost 4 bases, the J end lost 5 bases, and 13 bases lay between the germline ends. The CDR3 contains 14 residues. Germline CDR1 reads SGHRS; CDR2 reads YFSETQ. CDR3 nucleotide sequence: TGCGCCAGCAGCCCTAGGAGGGCTAACAATGAGCAGTTCTTC. Amino acid sequence: CASSPRRANNEQFF.

The chain employs TRBV4-1 and TRBJ2-7, with 9 positions matching TRBD2. After removal of 4 bases from V and 3 bases from J, the junction contained 7 bases not matched to a gene. The CDR3 is 15 amino acids. CDR1 MGHRA and CDR2 YSYEKL come from the germline V gene. CDR3 loop: CASSLLAGVVYEQYF. The CDR3 nucleotides read TGCGCCAGCAGCCTATTAGCGGGAGTGGTCTACGAGCAGTACTTC.

This chain joins TRBV2 and TRBJ1-5, with no clear D. This CDR3 region has 12 residues. Germline values: CDR1 SNHLY, CDR2 FYNNEI. Trimming took 6 bases from V and 3 from J, leaving 6 bases between them. The CDR3 loop is CASRTFNQPQHF. The CDR3 nucleotides read TGTGCCAGCAGGACGTTCAATCAGCCCCAGCATTTT.

This clone appeared once. This CDR3 is also generated by other DNA sequences in the sample. The chain uses TRBV4-1 and TRBJ2-7; no reliable D call. The CDR3 is 13 residues long. Trimming took 0 bases from V and 1 from J, leaving 4 bases between them. The germline V gene has CDR1 MGHRA and CDR2 YSYEKL. CDR3 sequence: CASSQDRSYEQYF. DNA for the CDR3: TGCGCCAGCAGCCAAGATAGGTCCTACGAGCAGTACTTC.

The gene calls are TRBV19 and TRBJ2-1, with TRBD2 matching over 10 bases. The germline CDR1 and CDR2 sequences are LNHDA and SQIVND (reference sequence). This CDR3 is 16 amino acids long. Losses at the gene ends were 1 base for V and 4 bases for J; bases not matched to a gene: 4. CDR3 sequence reads: CASSIGLAGAYNEQFF. The CDR3 DNA is TGTGCCAGTAGTATAGGGCTAGCGGGAGCGTACAATGAGCAGTTCTTC.

The chain recombines TRBV27 with TRBJ2-1; TRBD2 matches 10 bases. This CDR3 is 15 amino acids long. V shed 5 bases, J shed 4 bases, and the junction held 5 bases outside the gene matches. Germline CDR1 and CDR2: MNHEY and SMNVEV (reference sequence). DNA for the CDR3: TGTGCCAGCAGTCTCAGCGGGAGGGCTTACAATGAGCAGTTCTTC. This codes for CASSLSGRAYNEQFF.

The chain couples TRBV7-6 to TRBJ2-1, with D hard to call. CDR1 and CDR2 from the germline V gene are SGHVS and FNYEAQ. The V end lost 0 bases, the J end lost 0 bases, and 9 bases lay between the germline ends. This CDR3 has 16 amino acids. The CDR3 DNA follows: TGTGCCAGCAGCTTAGCCCGGTCCGGCTCCTACAATGAGCAGTTCTTC. Encoded protein: CASSLARSGSYNEQFF.

This clone was picked up a small number of times. The genes are TRBV6-5 and TRBJ2-7; 8 bases map to TRBD1. V trimming: 6 bases; J trimming: 2 bases; junction bases outside the gene matches: 6. This CDR3 comprises 14 residues. Germline V gene data show CDR1 as MNHEY and CDR2 as SVGAGI. CDR3 nucleotide sequence: TGTGCCAGCAGACCCGGACAGGGAACCTACGAGCAGTACTTC. Encoded protein: CASRPGQGTYEQYF.

The gene calls are TRBV5-8 and TRBJ2-1; 10 nucleotides match TRBD2. The CDR3 length is 15 residues. With V trimmed by 5 bases and J by 6 bases, 8 bases remained unmatched. The germline CDR1 and CDR2 sequences are SGHTS and YDEGEE. The CDR3 region has the DNA TGTGCCAGCAGTCTAGCGGGAGTGGGTACCAATGAGCAGTTCTTC. Translated: CASSLAGVGTNEQFF.